This T cell receptor beta chain was sequenced in a study of T cell changes during pregnancy in multiple sclerosis. TCRdb's table, derived via immunoSEQ multiplex PCR, lists solely in-frame clones and lacks some. The sample holds about 64,000 clones, 80% to 95% seen once. This clone showed up just a few times. This material consisted of peripheral blood, taken in the third trimester of pregnancy. The TCR sequence derives from a female donor in good health, enrolled as a control in a pregnancy study.

CDR3 residues: CASSPPGGTVRGGYTF. The CDR3 DNA is TGTGCCAGCAGCCCCCCAGGGGGAACAGTCAGGGGTGGCTACACCTTC. The V and J genes are TRBV14 and TRBJ1-2; TRBD1 matches at 7 bases. V lost 4 bases, J lost 7 bases, and 15 bases stayed unmatched. Germline V gene data show CDR1 as SGHDN and CDR2 as FVKESK. CDR3 length: 16 residues.